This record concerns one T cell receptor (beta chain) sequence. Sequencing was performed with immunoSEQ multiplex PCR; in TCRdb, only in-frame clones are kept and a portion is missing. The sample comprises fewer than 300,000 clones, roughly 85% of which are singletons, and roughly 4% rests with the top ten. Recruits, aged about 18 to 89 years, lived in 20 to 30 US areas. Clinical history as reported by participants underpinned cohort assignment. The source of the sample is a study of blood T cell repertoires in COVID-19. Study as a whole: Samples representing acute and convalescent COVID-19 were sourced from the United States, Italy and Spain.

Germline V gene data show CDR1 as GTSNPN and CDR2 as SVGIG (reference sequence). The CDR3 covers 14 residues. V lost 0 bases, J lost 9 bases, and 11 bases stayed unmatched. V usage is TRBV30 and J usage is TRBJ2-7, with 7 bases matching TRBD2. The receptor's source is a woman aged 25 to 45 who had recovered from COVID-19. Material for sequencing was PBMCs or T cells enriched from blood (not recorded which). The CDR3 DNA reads TGTGCCTGGAGTGTATCGGCGGGAGCTATCCCGCAGTACTTC. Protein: CAWSVSAGAIPQYF.